This TCR beta chain is from a study of PD-1 blockade in classical Hodgkin lymphoma. Notes on the study in general: No one has yet defined what causes the repertoire differences, which may be disease activity or prior therapy.

The table came from immunoSEQ multiplex PCR; TCRdb's copy has only in-frame clones and leaves some out. Among around 50,000 clones listed, roughly 90% were seen once. The V segment lost 5 bases and the J segment 0 bases; nucleotides outside the gene matches: 10. Germline lookup yields CDR1 LNHDA and CDR2 SQIVND (reference sequence). CDR3 length: 17 amino acids. There was relapse after autologous stem cell transplantation in every patient, and there was variation in brentuximab vedotin exposure. Comments on this clone: The antigen remains undetermined.

The sequence came from a human donor with classical Hodgkin lymphoma. The sequenced sample was peripheral blood mononuclear cells (PBMCs), obtained before the second cycle of nivolumab. The chain links TRBV19 to TRBJ2-3; the match to TRBD2 covers 8 bases. The CDR3 sequence: CASSSGVAGPSTDTQYF. The CDR3 DNA reads TGTGCCAGTAGTTCCGGGGTAGCGGGGCCGAGCACAGATACGCAGTATTTT.